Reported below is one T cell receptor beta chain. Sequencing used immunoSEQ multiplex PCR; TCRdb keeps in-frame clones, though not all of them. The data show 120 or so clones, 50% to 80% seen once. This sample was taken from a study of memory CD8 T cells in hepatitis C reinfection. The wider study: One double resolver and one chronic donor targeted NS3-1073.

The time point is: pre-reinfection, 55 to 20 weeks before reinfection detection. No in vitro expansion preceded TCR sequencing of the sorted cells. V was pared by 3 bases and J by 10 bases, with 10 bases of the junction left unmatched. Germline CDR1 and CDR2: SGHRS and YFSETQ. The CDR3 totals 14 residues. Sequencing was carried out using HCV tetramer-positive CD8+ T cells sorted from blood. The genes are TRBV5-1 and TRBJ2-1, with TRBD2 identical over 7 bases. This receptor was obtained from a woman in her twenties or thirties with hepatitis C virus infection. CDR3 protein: CASSWWETSHEQFF. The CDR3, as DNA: TGCGCCAGCAGCTGGTGGGAGACTAGCCACGAGCAGTTCTTC.